This T cell receptor beta chain was obtained from a study of blood T cell repertoires in COVID-19. Study in general: Acute and convalescent COVID-19 specimens originated in the United States, Italy and Spain. The analysed material was cDNA or gDNA that came from T cells, B-cell-depleted T cells, or PBMCs.

In the original workflow: Estimation of nucleated cell counts was performed using reference gene primer amplification. TCRdb keeps only in-frame clones here, not all; method: immunoSEQ multiplex PCR. The DNA was the basis for D and trimming; V, J and clone size are from that table. The repertoire holds 250,000 to 350,000 clones, with approximately 90% as singletons. Sequencing was carried out using peripheral blood. This sequence originates from a woman younger than 45 who had recovered from COVID-19.

In DNA, the CDR3 is TGTGCCAGCAGCTTAGATATGGAGACAGGGGGATCGGGGAAGCAGTTCTTC. Its translation: CASSLDMETGGSGKQFF. The chain couples TRBV11-2 to TRBJ2-1, with TRBD1 matching 9 bases. The CDR3 is 17 residues long. Germline loops: CDR1 SGHAT, CDR2 FQNNGV. V lost 0 bases and J lost 11; bases outside the gene matches: 14.